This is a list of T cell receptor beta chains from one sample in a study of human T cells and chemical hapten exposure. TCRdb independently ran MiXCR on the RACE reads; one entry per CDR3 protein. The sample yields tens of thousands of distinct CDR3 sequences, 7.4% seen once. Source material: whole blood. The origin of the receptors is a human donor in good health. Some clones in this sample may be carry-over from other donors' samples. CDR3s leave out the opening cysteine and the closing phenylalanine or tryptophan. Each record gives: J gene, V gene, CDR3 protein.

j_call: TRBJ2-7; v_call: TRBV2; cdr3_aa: ASTEGSGTSYEQY
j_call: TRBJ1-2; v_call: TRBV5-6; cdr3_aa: ASSSDRIYYGYT
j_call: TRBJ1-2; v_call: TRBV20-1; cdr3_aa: SARQWDGDT
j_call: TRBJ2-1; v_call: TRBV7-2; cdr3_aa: ASSLRDRGSNEQF
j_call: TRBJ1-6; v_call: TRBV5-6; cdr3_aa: ASNRQGRRNSPLH
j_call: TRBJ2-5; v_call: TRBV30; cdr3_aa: AWLPLGRGEETQC
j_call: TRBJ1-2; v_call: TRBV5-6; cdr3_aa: ASSWFGQGNDT
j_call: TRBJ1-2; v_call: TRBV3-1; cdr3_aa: ASSQGAGAGYT
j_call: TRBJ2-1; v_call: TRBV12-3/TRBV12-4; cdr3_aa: ASSLGDPTYNEQF
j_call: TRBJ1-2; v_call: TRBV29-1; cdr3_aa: SVEQTGGYGYT
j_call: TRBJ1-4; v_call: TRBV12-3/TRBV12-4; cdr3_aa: ASNSRGNNEKLF
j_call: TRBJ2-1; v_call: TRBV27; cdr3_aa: ASSLGSIHEQF
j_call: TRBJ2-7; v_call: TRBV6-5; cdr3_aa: ASSYSIQVWRGKAYEQY
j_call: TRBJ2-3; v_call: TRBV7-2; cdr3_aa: ASSSSGGPDTQY
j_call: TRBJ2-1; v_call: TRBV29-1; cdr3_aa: SPYIILAGRYEQF
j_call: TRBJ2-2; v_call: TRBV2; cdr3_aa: ASSDMTLGNGGELF
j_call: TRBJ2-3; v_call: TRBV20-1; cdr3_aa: SAIQRDYLKSTDTQY
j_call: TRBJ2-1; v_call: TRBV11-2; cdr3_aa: ASSLAPSGSYNEQF
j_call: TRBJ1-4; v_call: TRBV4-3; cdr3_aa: ASSQAPRGGNEKLF
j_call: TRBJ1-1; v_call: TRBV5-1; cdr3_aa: ASSLWGPGDTEAF
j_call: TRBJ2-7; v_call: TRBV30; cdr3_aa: AWNILDRERNYEQY
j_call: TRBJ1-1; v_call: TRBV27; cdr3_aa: ASSLDRGEGTEAF